This T cell receptor (beta chain) was recovered during a study of cytomegalovirus exposure and HLA in healthy donors. Findings and caveats of the study: Researchers counted around 180 TCR beta chains as cytomegalovirus-associated. Researchers reported that a few CMV-associated chains were confirmed in vitro as CMV antigen-specific.

Germline lookup yields CDR1 MGHRA and CDR2 YSYEKL. The CDR3 consists of 13 residues. V gave up 0 bases and J gave up 4 bases, with 7 bases separating them. Comments on this clone: Its specificity is not known.

This table comes from immunoSEQ multiplex PCR, and its TCRdb copy is limited to in-frame clones, with some not included. The sample shows some 200,000 clones, roughly nine tenths of them seen only once. The sequence derives from a man between 25 and 39 years old in good health and CMV-seropositive. Specimen: PBMCs. The chain uses TRBV4-1 and TRBJ2-7; D is unresolved. CDR3 loop: CASSQEVRYEQYF. For the CDR3, the DNA is TGCGCCAGCAGCCAAGAAGTCCGGTACGAGCAGTACTTC.